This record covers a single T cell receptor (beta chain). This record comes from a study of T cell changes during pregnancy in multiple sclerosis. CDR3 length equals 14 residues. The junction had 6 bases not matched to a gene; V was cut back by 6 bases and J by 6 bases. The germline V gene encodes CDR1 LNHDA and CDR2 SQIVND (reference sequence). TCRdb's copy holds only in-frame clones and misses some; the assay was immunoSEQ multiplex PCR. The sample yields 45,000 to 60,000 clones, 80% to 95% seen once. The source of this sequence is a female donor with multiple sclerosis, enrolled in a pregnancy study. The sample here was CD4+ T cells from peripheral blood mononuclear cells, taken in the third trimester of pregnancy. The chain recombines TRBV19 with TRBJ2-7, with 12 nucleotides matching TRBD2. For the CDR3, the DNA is TGTGCCAGTAGGCGGACTAGCGGGACCCCCGAGCAGTACTTC. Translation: CASRRTSGTPEQYF.